These 31 T cell receptor beta chains originate from one sample sequenced in a study of graft-versus-host responses after intestinal transplantation. The method was immunoSEQ multiplex PCR; TCRdb's version includes in-frame clones alone and lacks a portion of them. The table shows some 70,000 clones, with around nine tenths occurring only once. This specimen was bone marrow, taken less than 750 days after intestinal transplantation. These receptors were obtained from a human patient who received an intestinal transplant, so some T cells may come from the graft donor.

This clone was counted once. This sequence joins TRBV6-5 and TRBJ1-2; weak D call: TRBD1 (5 bases). This CDR3 spans 15 amino acids. From germline, CDR1 is MNHEY and CDR2 SVGAGI. The ends were cut back, 7 bases at V and 0 bases at J, with 15 bases in the middle. The CDR3 DNA sequence: TGTGCCAGCACCTCCCGGGGGGAAGCTAACTATGGCTACACCTTC. Residues: CASTSRGEANYGYTF.

The chain has TRBV5-4 and TRBJ1-2, with 12 bases fitting TRBD1. The CDR3 length is 15 residues. J gave up 6 bases and V 4 bases, and 7 bases lay outside the gene matches. Germline V gene sequence: CDR1 SGHNT, CDR2 YYREEE (reference sequence). The CDR3 is CASSPGTGGTHGYTF. CDR3 nucleotide sequence: TGTGCCAGCAGCCCAGGGACAGGGGGCACTCATGGCTACACCTTC.

The chain combines TRBV7-9 with TRBJ1-2, with 10 bases that match TRBD1. This CDR3 spans 16 amino acids. V lost 5 bases to trimming and J lost 3 bases; unmatched junction nucleotides: 9. Germline lookup yields CDR1 SEHNR and CDR2 FQNEAQ (reference sequence). CDR3 in amino acids: CASSPTRGTGDYGYTF. In DNA, the CDR3 is TGTGCCAGCAGCCCCACCCGCGGGACAGGGGACTATGGCTACACCTTC.

V is TRBV10-2 and J is TRBJ1-6; 9 bases map to TRBD1. In germline, CDR1 is WSHSY, CDR2 SAAADI. The CDR3 length is 14 residues. With V trimmed by 11 bases and J by 9 bases, 11 bases remained unmatched. The CDR3 reads CARPRDRAASPLHF. As DNA, the CDR3 is TGCGCCCGACCCCGGGACAGGGCGGCTTCACCCCTCCACTTT.

J is TRBJ2-7 and V is TRBV5-1, with 7 bases that match TRBD1. J lost 3 bases, V lost 0 bases, and 12 bases had no gene match. The CDR3 consists of 17 residues. Germline V gives CDR1 SGHRS, CDR2 YFSETQ. The CDR3 sequence: CASSLVGHRDRDYEQYF. The CDR3, as DNA: TGCGCCAGCAGCTTGGTGGGCCACCGGGACAGAGACTACGAGCAGTACTTC.

This sequence joins TRBV7-9 and TRBJ2-7; D not certain. Trimming cost V 2 bases and J 5 bases, with 16 bases left between them. Per germline, CDR1 SEHNR and CDR2 FQNEAQ (reference sequence). CDR3 length: 15 residues. CDR3 residues: CASSLFFGPTDEQYF. The CDR3 nucleotides read TGTGCCAGCAGCTTATTCTTCGGCCCGACGGACGAGCAGTACTTC.

Only a few counts were recorded for this clone. CDR3 nucleotides: TGTGCCAGCAGCCCACAACCGGGACAGGGGGTTGGTGAGCAGTTCTTC. Amino acids: CASSPQPGQGVGEQFF. V and J are TRBV7-2 and TRBJ2-1, with 11 bases lining up with TRBD1. The junction had 12 bases not matched to a gene; V was cut back by 5 bases and J by 9 bases. This CDR3 is 16 amino acids long. Germline V gene sequence: CDR1 SGHTA, CDR2 FQGNSA.

The chain has TRBV9 and TRBJ2-1; no clear D gene. Per the germline V gene, CDR1 is SGDLS and CDR2 is YYNGEE. V lost 4 bases to trimming and J lost 8 bases, with 16 bases between them. The CDR3 has 14 residues. As DNA, the CDR3 is TGTGCCAGCAGCCCCTGGCGCCGGGTAGATGAGCAGTTCTTC. As protein: CASSPWRRVDEQFF.

V gene TRBV6-5 combines with J gene TRBJ2-6; 7 nucleotides match TRBD1. CDR3 length equals 15 residues. J lost 2 bases, V lost 5 bases, and 3 bases had no gene match. Per the germline V gene, CDR1 is MNHEY and CDR2 is SVGAGI. CDR3 DNA: TGTGCCAGCAGTCCAGGACAGGCTGGGGCCAACGTCCTGACTTTC. It specifies CASSPGQAGANVLTF.

The J gene is TRBJ2-7, the V gene TRBV5-5, with a tentative D call TRBD1 (6 bases). This CDR3 contains 14 residues. V was trimmed by 5 bases and J by 0 bases, leaving 12 bases between them. CDR1 and CDR2 (germline): SGHKS, YYEKEE (reference sequence). The CDR3 region has the DNA TGTGCCAGCAGTTTGAAGGACAGCTCCTACGAGCAGTACTTC. This codes for CASSLKDSSYEQYF.

This chain connects TRBV11-2 to TRBJ2-5; 11 positions match TRBD2. Germline trimming cut 8 bases from V and 5 bases from J; bases unmatched to any gene: 13. CDR1 is SGHAT and CDR2 is FQNNGV in the germline V gene. The CDR3 spans 16 residues. The CDR3 DNA is TGTGCCAGCCGACCAAGAAGGACTAGCGGGTCGGAGACCCAGTACTTC. It specifies CASRPRRTSGSETQYF.

This clone appeared a single time. The V gene is TRBV25-1, the J gene TRBJ2-1; D call uncertain. Deletions cut 0 bases from V and 3 bases from J, with 9 bases between. Per the germline V gene, CDR1 is MGHDK and CDR2 is SYGVNS. The CDR3 has 15 amino acids. CDR3: CASSEYHSYYNEQFF. CDR3 nucleotide sequence: TGTGCCAGCAGTGAATACCACTCCTACTACAATGAGCAGTTCTTC. Full variable domain (rest looked up from reference TRBV25-1 and TRBJ2-1): EADIYQTPRYLVIGTGKKITLECSQTMGHDKMYWYQQDPGMELHLIHYSYGVNSTEKGDLSSESTVSRIRTEHFPLTLESARPSHTSQYLCASSEYHSYYNEQFFGPGTRLTVL.

This chain connects TRBV4-2 to TRBJ2-2; TRBD2 agrees at 8 bases. The CDR3 contains 13 residues. CDR1 is LGHNA, CDR2 YNFKEQ, per germline. V was clipped by 4 bases and J by 6 bases; unmatched bases: 1. The CDR3 spells CASSLGLAGELFF. The CDR3, as DNA: TGTGCCAGCAGCCTGGGACTAGCCGGGGAGCTGTTTTTT.

The genes are TRBV18 and TRBJ2-3; 10 bases line up with TRBD1. The CDR3 sequence is 17 residues long. Germline CDR1 reads KGHSH; CDR2 reads LQKENI. Germline trimming cut 6 bases from V and 1 base from J; bases unmatched to any gene: 10. DNA for the CDR3: TGTGCCAGCTCCCGCCGAACCGGGACAGGGGGCACAGATACGCAGTATTTT. Protein: CASSRRTGTGGTDTQYF.

The genes are TRBV7-2 and TRBJ1-2, with 7 bases lining up with TRBD1. Germline CDR1 SGHTA, CDR2 FQGNSA. The CDR3 contains 16 residues. V gave up 1 base and J gave up 3 bases; unmatched junction bases: 8. The CDR3 nucleotides are TGTGCCAGCAGCTTAGACCAGACAGGGATCTACTATGGCTACACCTTC. It codes for CASSLDQTGIYYGYTF.

The chain combines TRBV7-9 with TRBJ1-2; D gene unclear. Germline V gene sequence: CDR1 SEHNR, CDR2 FQNEAQ (reference sequence). The germline V and J ends were trimmed by 9 bases and 8 bases, with 16 bases remaining between them. This CDR3 comprises 12 residues. The CDR3 DNA reads as TGTGCCAGTGGAGGCGGGCCTATCGGCTACACCTTC. Its protein is CASGGGPIGYTF.

V and J are TRBV6-5 and TRBJ2-1; possibly TRBD2 for D (5 bases). Germline CDR1 MNHEY, CDR2 SVGAGI. The CDR3 runs to 15 residues. V lost 6 bases, J lost 2 bases, and 14 bases lay in between. DNA for the CDR3: TGTGCCAGCAGCCGCCGAGGGTACGCCTACAATGAGCAGTTCTTC. It codes for CASSRRGYAYNEQFF.

The rearrangement links TRBV2 to TRBJ1-1, with 8 positions matching TRBD1. This CDR3 has 13 residues. CDR1 SNHLY and CDR2 FYNNEI come from the germline V gene. Losses at the gene ends were 6 bases for V and 1 base for J; bases not matched to a gene: 1. CDR3: CASRGTGNTEAFF. The CDR3 DNA reads as TGTGCCAGCAGGGGGACAGGGAACACTGAAGCTTTCTTT.

CDR3 nucleotide sequence: TGTGCCAGCAGCAAGACAGGGTACAATCAGCCCCAGCATTTT. Translation gives CASSKTGYNQPQHF. The chain has TRBV11-2 and TRBJ1-5; the match to TRBD1 covers 7 bases. The CDR3 runs 14 residues. V lost 5 bases to trimming and J lost 3 bases; unmatched junction nucleotides: 4. Germline V gene data show CDR1 as SGHAT and CDR2 as FQNNGV.

The chain combines TRBV6-6 with TRBJ2-3; D remains unclear. Germline V gives CDR1 MNHNY, CDR2 SVGAGI (reference sequence). This CDR3 comprises 15 residues. Trimming took 1 base from V and 4 from J, leaving 12 bases between them. For the CDR3, the DNA is TGTGCCAGCAGTTACTTCTCATACAGCTCAGATACGCAGTATTTT. Translating gives CASSYFSYSSDTQYF.

About this clone: Other DNA sequences from this sample encode an identical CDR3 as well. The chain carries TRBV5-1 and TRBJ2-1, with D tentatively TRBD1 (6 bases). The CDR3 sequence is 15 residues long. In germline, CDR1 is SGHRS, CDR2 YFSETQ. Trimming cost V 4 bases and J 0 bases, with 11 bases left between them. CDR3 residues: CASSLGQSSYNEQFF. CDR3 in DNA: TGCGCCAGCAGCCTTGGACAGAGCTCCTACAATGAGCAGTTCTTC.

The V and J genes are TRBV5-4 and TRBJ1-4, with D maybe TRBD1 (5 bases). Germline V lookup: CDR1 SGHNT, CDR2 YYREEE (reference sequence). CDR3 size: 14 residues. The V end was cut by 4 bases, the J end by 5 bases, with 12 bases between. The CDR3 DNA reads as TGTGCCAGCAGCCCCCCGGGGGAAAATGAAAAACTGTTTTTT. It codes for CASSPPGENEKLFF.

V gene TRBV28 combines with J gene TRBJ2-7, with TRBD2 matching over 11 bases. Germline assignment: CDR1 MDHEN and CDR2 SYDVKM. The J segment lost 7 bases and the V segment lost 2 bases, leaving 7 bases of the junction unmatched. The CDR3 is 15 residues long. CDR3 loop: CASSLPTSGRGEQYF. The DNA of the CDR3 is TGTGCCAGCAGTTTACCCACTAGCGGGAGAGGTGAGCAGTACTTC.

The chain employs TRBV19 and TRBJ2-7; D remains unclear. The V end was cut by 3 bases, the J end by 1 base, with 7 bases between. This CDR3 spans 13 amino acids. CDR1 and CDR2 from the germline V gene are LNHDA and SQIVND (reference sequence). CDR3 in DNA: TGTGCCAGTAGTATTGTCCATTCCTACGAGCAGTACTTC. Encoded protein: CASSIVHSYEQYF.

A word on this clone: One end of the junction varies from germline; a read error may be responsible. V and J are TRBV6-5 and TRBJ2-1; the D is unclear. CDR1 and CDR2 from the germline V gene are MNHEY and SVGAGI. The CDR3 is 14 residues long. The CDR3: CAGSYLSAGFEQFF. As DNA, the CDR3 is TGTGCCGGCAGTTATCTCTCTGCAGGATTCGAGCAGTTCTTC.

The gene calls are TRBV30 and TRBJ2-1; D may correspond to TRBD1 or TRBD2 (5 bases each). CDR1 and CDR2 from the germline V gene are GTSNPN and SVGIG (reference sequence). The CDR3 has 12 residues. V was cut by 1 base and J by 12 bases, with 13 bases left in between. The CDR3 bases are TGTGCCTGGAGTGATGAAGCTGGGGGGCAGTTCTTC. Translated, it gives CAWSDEAGGQFF.

The chain employs TRBV10-3 and TRBJ1-1; D is ambiguous. The CDR3 extends over 14 amino acids. Germline CDR1 is ENHRY and CDR2 is SYGVKD. V was trimmed by 1 base and J by 4 bases, leaving 10 bases between them. The CDR3 bases are TGTGCCATCAGTGAGTGGACGGGAAGCACTGAAGCTTTCTTT. Its translation is CAISEWTGSTEAFF.

The rearrangement uses TRBV5-1 and TRBJ2-2, with 13 bases lining up with TRBD2. CDR3 size: 18 residues. V lost 3 bases, J lost 6 bases, and 11 bases stayed unmatched. In germline, CDR1 is SGHRS, CDR2 YFSETQ. The CDR3 loop is CASSSGTSGVFYAGELFF. In nucleotides, the CDR3 is TGCGCCAGCAGCTCGGGGACTAGCGGGGTATTTTACGCCGGGGAGCTGTTTTTT.

This rearrangement joins TRBV30 to TRBJ1-6; D possibly corresponds to TRBD1 (6 bases). The length of the CDR3 is 13 residues. Trimming took 0 bases from V and 9 from J, leaving 9 bases between them. Looked up from germline, CDR1 is GTSNPN and CDR2 is SVGIG (reference sequence). In nucleotides, the CDR3 is TGTGCCTGGAGTGTCAGGGGTGGTTCACCCCTCCACTTT. Encoded protein: CAWSVRGGSPLHF.

The chain carries TRBV9 and TRBJ2-3, with D unclear. The length of the CDR3 is 14 residues. CDR1 SGDLS and CDR2 YYNGEE come from the germline V gene. Between the trimmed V and J ends, which lost 2 bases and 0 bases, there was a span of 7 bases. This CDR3 reads CASSVSSSTDTQYF. The CDR3 coding sequence is TGTGCCAGCAGCGTTTCGTCCAGCACAGATACGCAGTATTTT.

The chain employs TRBV2 and TRBJ1-6; D perhaps matches TRBD1 (6 bases). Germline V gene lookup returns CDR1 SNHLY and CDR2 FYNNEI. The CDR3 sequence is 13 residues long. The V and J ends lost 7 bases and 10 bases respectively, with 14 bases between them. The DNA of the CDR3 is TGTGCCAGCAAGGGGGTTGGGCGGTCACCCCTCCACTTT. Amino acids: CASKGVGRSPLHF.